The 32 T cell receptor beta chains below all came from one sample that was sequenced in a study of blood T cell repertoires in COVID-19. The repertoire was sequenced with immunoSEQ multiplex PCR; TCRdb's copy has only in-frame clones and lacks some. The table lists 50,000 to 65,000 clones, around 84% of them singletons, with 3.2% in the top ten. The sample comprised peripheral blood. These receptors all come from a man over 45 with active COVID-19.

The CDR3 coding sequence is TGTGCCAGCGGGCTAGCGGGGGGCGGGGGAGAGACCCAGTACTTC. Encoded protein: CASGLAGGGGETQYF. The chain employs TRBV11-1 and TRBJ2-5, with 11 bases matching TRBD2. This CDR3 has 15 amino acids. The junction had 9 bases not matched to a gene; V was cut back by 8 bases and J by 4 bases. Germline CDR1 SGHAT, CDR2 FQDESV (reference sequence).

The chain links TRBV4-2 to TRBJ2-5; tentatively, D is TRBD2 (7 bases). Germline-derived CDR1 and CDR2 are LGHNA and YNFKEQ. This CDR3 contains 14 residues. V was pared by 4 bases and J by 1 base, with 10 bases between. The CDR3 DNA reads TGTGCCAGCAGCCGGGGGGGGGCCCAAGAGACCCAGTACTTC. Residues: CASSRGGAQETQYF.

V is TRBV9 and J is TRBJ2-7, with 9 bases aligning to TRBD2. The V segment lost 3 bases and the J segment 2 bases; nucleotides outside the gene matches: 6. The germline V gene has CDR1 SGDLS and CDR2 YYNGEE. CDR3 length equals 15 residues. The CDR3: CASSEYSGSTYEQYF. In DNA, the CDR3 is TGTGCCAGCAGCGAATATAGCGGGAGCACCTACGAGCAGTACTTC.

This clone was picked up one time. The chain recombines TRBV11-2 with TRBJ2-7, with 7 bases matching TRBD2. V shed 5 bases, J shed 3 bases, and the junction held 13 bases outside the gene matches. Germline CDR1 reads SGHAT; CDR2 reads FQNNGV. The CDR3 is 16 amino acids. The CDR3 sequence is CASSLNLAVSNYEQYF. CDR3 coding DNA: TGTGCCAGCAGCCTAAATCTAGCGGTCAGCAACTACGAGCAGTACTTC.

This chain joins TRBV6-6 and TRBJ1-2; no reliable D call. Trimming took off 6 bases at V and 3 bases at J, with 14 bases between the two ends. Germline CDR1 reads MNHNY; CDR2 reads SVGAGI (reference sequence). This CDR3 has 14 residues. The CDR3, as DNA: TGTGCCAGCAGGTCCGCAGACTTCTACTATGGCTACACCTTC. It specifies CASRSADFYYGYTF.

V usage is TRBV5-5 and J usage is TRBJ1-2, with 7 nucleotides matching TRBD1. The CDR3 consists of 15 residues. V shed 4 bases, J shed 4 bases, and the junction held 10 bases outside the gene matches. Germline V gene lookup returns CDR1 SGHKS and CDR2 YYEKEE (reference sequence). The CDR3 bases are TGTGCCAGCAGCGTGGGGATTCCAGGGGGCTATGGCTACACCTTC. It is translated as CASSVGIPGGYGYTF.

For the CDR3, the DNA is TGTGCCAGCAGCAGGCCTAGAGGCACCTACGAGCAGTACTTC. Protein product: CASSRPRGTYEQYF. V gene TRBV7-4 combines with J gene TRBJ2-7, with D unresolved. V lost 5 bases, J lost 2 bases, and 13 bases lay in between. This CDR3 comprises 14 residues. Germline V CDR1 and CDR2: SGHVT, SQSDAQ. Drawing the rest from reference TRBV7-4 and TRBJ2-7, the complete variable domain is GAGVSQSPRYKVAKRGRDVALRCDSISGHVTLYWYRQTLGQGSEVLTYSQSDAQRDKSGRPSGRFSAERPERSVSTLKIQRTEQGDSAVYLCASSRPRGTYEQYFGPGTRLTVT.

The V gene is TRBV7-9, the J gene TRBJ2-5; D gene unclear. V shed 5 bases and J shed 2 bases, with 9 bases lying between them. Germline assignment: CDR1 SEHNR and CDR2 FQNEAQ (reference sequence). The CDR3 is 13 amino acids. The CDR3 region has the DNA TGTGCCAGCAGCGGTAGAATACAAGAGACCCAGTACTTC. Amino acid sequence: CASSGRIQETQYF. Full variable domain (rest looked up from reference TRBV7-9 and TRBJ2-5): DTGVSQNPRHKITKRGQNVTFRCDPISEHNRLYWYRQTLGQGPEFLTYFQNEAQLEKSRLLSDRFSAERPKGSFSTLEIQRTEQGDSAMYLCASSGRIQETQYFGPGTRLLVL.

V is TRBV6-6 and J is TRBJ1-4, with TRBD1 as a possible D gene (6 bases). The germline V and J ends were trimmed by 7 bases and 6 bases, with 12 bases remaining between them. The CDR3 has 13 residues. CDR1 is MNHNY, CDR2 SVGAGI, per germline (reference sequence). The CDR3 DNA is TGTGCCAGCACTGCACAGGGTCATGAAAAACTGTTTTTT. It is translated as CASTAQGHEKLFF.

The chain employs TRBV7-3 and TRBJ2-1; tentatively, D is TRBD1 (5 bases). The CDR3 runs 12 residues. Trimming shortened V by 5 bases and J by 9 bases, and 11 bases separated the two germline ends. Germline V gives CDR1 SGHTA, CDR2 FQGTGA. DNA of the CDR3: TGTGCCAGCAGCCAGGGAAGAGGTGAGCAGTTCTTC. Encoded protein: CASSQGRGEQFF. Complete variable domain (other parts from reference TRBV7-3 and TRBJ2-1): GAGVSQTPSNKVTEKGKYVELRCDPISGHTALYWYRQSLGQGPEFLIYFQGTGAADDSGLPNDRFFAVRPEGSVSTLKIQRTERGDSAVYLCASSQGRGEQFFGPGTRLTVL.

V and J are TRBV27 and TRBJ2-7; TRBD2 agrees at 13 bases. The junction had 4 bases not matched to a gene; V was cut back by 4 bases and J by 7 bases. The V gene's germline CDR1 is MNHEY and CDR2 SMNVEV (reference sequence). The CDR3 is made up of 14 amino acids. The CDR3 region has the DNA TGTGCCAGCAGTTCGGGACTAGCGGGGAGGGAGCAGTACTTC. The encoded protein is CASSSGLAGREQYF.

The table lists this clone with a few counts. The CDR3 region has the DNA TGTGCCAGCAGTGATAGAAACACCGGGGAGCTGTTTTTT. Translation gives CASSDRNTGELFF. The J gene is TRBJ2-2, the V gene TRBV12-3 or TRBV12-4; D is uncertain. The CDR3 consists of 13 residues. V shed 5 bases and J shed 2 bases, with 6 bases lying between them.

The chain joins TRBV21-1 to TRBJ2-3; TRBD2, the table's D call, lacks a check against the DNA. TRBV21-1 is described as a pseudogene. CDR3 length: 16 residues. The DNA of the CDR3 is TGTGCCAGCAGCAAAGGAGGAGAAATTAGCACAGATACGCAGTATTTT. Amino acid sequence: CASSKGGEISTDTQYF.

The chain links TRBV4-2 to TRBJ2-7, with D perhaps TRBD2 (5 bases). V lost 0 bases, J lost 6 bases, and 6 bases lay in between. The CDR3 has 12 residues. In germline, CDR1 is LGHNA, CDR2 YNFKEQ. CDR3 coding DNA: TGTGCCAGCAGCCAAGAAGGAGGCGAGCAGTACTTC. It translates to CASSQEGGEQYF.

For this clone: This specimen includes other DNA sequences encoding the same CDR3. The chain has TRBV4-1 and TRBJ2-2; 9 nucleotides match TRBD2. The CDR3 loop spans 16 amino acids. The germline V gene has CDR1 MGHRA and CDR2 YSYEKL. V gave up 1 base and J gave up 1 base; unmatched junction bases: 1. The CDR3 protein is CASSQGLAENTGELFF. The CDR3 DNA reads TGCGCCAGCAGCCAAGGACTAGCGGAGAACACCGGGGAGCTGTTTTTT.

This clone was detected only a few times. V is TRBV7-9 and J is TRBJ1-3; D possibly corresponds to TRBD1 (5 bases). V was pared by 7 bases and J by 4 bases, with 17 bases between. There are 15 residues in the CDR3. From germline, CDR1 is SEHNR and CDR2 FQNEAQ (reference sequence). This CDR3 is CASIYGGSGGNTIYF. The CDR3 DNA reads TGTGCCAGCATCTATGGGGGGTCCGGCGGAAACACCATATATTTT.

This sequence joins TRBV18 and TRBJ1-2, with D unresolved. Between the trimmed V and J ends, which lost 2 bases and 5 bases, there was a span of 6 bases. This CDR3 spans 12 amino acids. Germline V CDR1 and CDR2: KGHSH, LQKENI. DNA of the CDR3: TGTGCCAGCTCACCAAACGAGTATGGCTACACCTTC. Translating it yields CASSPNEYGYTF.

The J gene is TRBJ1-2, the V gene TRBV3-1 (or the pseudogene TRBV3-2), with D perhaps TRBD1 (6 bases). This CDR3 has 16 amino acids. Germline loops: CDR1 LGHDT, CDR2 YNNKEL (reference sequence). V gave up 0 bases and J gave up 8 bases, with 19 bases separating them. CDR3 sequence reads: CASSQEFFATGGGYTF. The CDR3 nucleotides read TGTGCCAGCAGCCAAGAATTCTTCGCAACGGGGGGCGGCTACACCTTC.

This chain connects TRBV5-1 to TRBJ2-2, with D perhaps matching TRBD1 (6 bases). Trimming left V 4 bases short and J 6 bases short, with 16 bases between. The CDR3 contains 15 residues. The germline V gene has CDR1 SGHRS and CDR2 YFSETQ. CDR3 region: CASSPGTRDAGELFF. In nucleotides, the CDR3 is TGCGCCAGCAGCCCAGGGACAAGGGACGCCGGGGAGCTGTTTTTT.

DNA of the CDR3: TGCGCCAGCAGCATACAACTAGCGGGAAGCCAAGAGACCCAGTACTTC. This codes for CASSIQLAGSQETQYF. J is TRBJ2-5 and V is TRBV5-1; 10 bases match TRBD2. The CDR3 extends over 16 amino acids. V shed 4 bases, J shed 1 base, and the junction held 7 bases outside the gene matches. In germline, CDR1 is SGHRS, CDR2 YFSETQ.

The chain links TRBV27 to TRBJ1-6; D not resolved. The CDR3 runs to 17 residues. V lost 6 bases and J 0 bases, leaving 15 bases between the germline ends. Germline CDR1 is MNHEY and CDR2 is SMNVEV (reference sequence). In DNA form, the CDR3 reads TGTGCCAGCAGCACACACGGAGGGAGCTCCTATAATTCACCCCTCCACTTT. Protein product: CASSTHGGSSYNSPLHF.

V gene TRBV21-1 combines with J gene TRBJ2-7; TRBD2 is taken as the D call from the table, unchecked against the DNA. TRBV21-1 corresponds to a pseudogene. The CDR3 extends over 13 amino acids. In DNA form, the CDR3 reads TGTGCCAGCAGCAGGGAGATCTCCTACGAGCAGTACTTC. This gives the protein CASSREISYEQYF.

This chain uses TRBV19 with TRBJ2-1; 8 nucleotides line up with TRBD2. In germline, CDR1 is LNHDA, CDR2 SQIVND (reference sequence). The ends lost 7 bases at V and 8 bases at J; junction bases unmatched: 7. There are 13 residues in the CDR3. This CDR3 is CASTPPGGDEQFF. CDR3 sequence (DNA): TGTGCCAGTACTCCCCCCGGGGGGGATGAGCAGTTCTTC.

This chain uses TRBV5-1 with TRBJ2-7, with 8 bases aligning to TRBD2. This CDR3 contains 14 residues. V shed 6 bases, J shed 5 bases, and the junction held 10 bases outside the gene matches. Germline V gives CDR1 SGHRS, CDR2 YFSETQ. The CDR3 nucleotides are TGCGCCAGCAACCGGGGGGGTTCGGAGAACGAGCAGTACTTC. It codes for CASNRGGSENEQYF.

The V and J genes are TRBV21-1 and TRBJ1-1; TRBD1 is taken as the D call from the table, unchecked against the DNA. TRBV21-1 is a documented pseudogene. The CDR3 runs 16 residues. In DNA, the CDR3 is TGTGCCAGCAGCAAAGGGGCAGGGCCTATGAACACTGAAGCTTTCTTT. Encoded protein: CASSKGAGPMNTEAFF.

The genes are TRBV25-1 and TRBJ2-7, with D tentatively TRBD2 (5 bases). Germline lookup yields CDR1 MGHDK and CDR2 SYGVNS. V was clipped by 0 bases and J by 4 bases, with 13 bases between them. The CDR3 covers 15 residues. The CDR3 is CASSEYTPGKYEQYF. The CDR3 DNA sequence: TGTGCCAGCAGTGAATATACCCCGGGAAAATACGAGCAGTACTTC.

The chain couples TRBV28 to TRBJ1-2, with D unresolved. Trimming took 1 base from V and 4 from J, leaving 4 bases between them. The CDR3 sequence is 12 residues long. The germline V gene has CDR1 MDHEN and CDR2 SYDVKM. This CDR3 reads CASSLSGYGYTF. The CDR3 DNA reads as TGTGCCAGCAGTTTATCGGGCTATGGCTACACCTTC.

The chain combines TRBV19 with TRBJ1-5; 7 nucleotides align to TRBD1. The V gene end was trimmed by 7 bases and the J gene end by 2 bases; junction bases not matched to a gene: 8. Germline lookup yields CDR1 LNHDA and CDR2 SQIVND (reference sequence). The CDR3 loop spans 15 amino acids. CDR3: CASTATGSGNQPQHF. CDR3 coding DNA: TGTGCCAGTACCGCGACAGGGTCGGGCAATCAGCCCCAGCATTTT.

This clone appeared many times. V and J are TRBV6-1 and TRBJ2-3; 10 bases line up with TRBD1. This CDR3 is built from 15 residues. Germline V gene lookup returns CDR1 MNHNS and CDR2 SASEGT. Trimming removed 1 base from V and 6 bases from J; junction bases left unmatched: 4. CDR3 amino acids: CASSEETGGRDTQYF. CDR3 nucleotides: TGTGCCAGCAGTGAAGAGACAGGGGGCAGGGATACGCAGTATTTT.

This chain joins TRBV9 and TRBJ2-3, with TRBD1 identical over 7 bases. The germline V gene has CDR1 SGDLS and CDR2 YYNGEE. The CDR3 is 15 residues long. Unmatched junction bases numbered 5, after V lost 3 bases and J lost 1 base. Written as DNA, the CDR3 is TGTGCCAGCAGCGCCTCCGGGACAGGCACAGATACGCAGTATTTT. It translates to CASSASGTGTDTQYF.

The chain couples TRBV6-5 to TRBJ1-2, with 10 nucleotides matching TRBD1. This CDR3 comprises 16 residues. The junction had 13 bases not matched to a gene; V was cut back by 4 bases and J by 8 bases. The germline CDR1 and CDR2 sequences are MNHEY and SVGAGI. CDR3 protein: CASSFSATGGAKGYTF. The CDR3 DNA is TGTGCCAGCAGTTTCTCTGCGACAGGGGGCGCGAAGGGCTACACCTTC.

The chain couples TRBV27 to TRBJ1-3; no clear D gene. This CDR3 is 11 amino acids long. CDR1 and CDR2 (germline): MNHEY, SMNVEV (reference sequence). V shed 5 bases and J shed 3 bases, with 2 bases lying between them. DNA of the CDR3: TGTGCCAGCAGTCGTGGAAACACCATATATTTT. Protein sequence: CASSRGNTIYF.